This is a list of T cell receptor beta chains from one sample in a study of blood T cell repertoires in COVID-19. Measured with immunoSEQ multiplex PCR; TCRdb has only the in-frame clones, and not every one. The sample comprises tens of thousands of clones, 60% to 80% of which are singletons, and 20% to 25% rests with the top ten. The sample comprised peripheral blood. The receptors were sampled from an elderly man with active or convalescent COVID-19. Each CDR3 is given with its conserved first and last residue.

v_gene	len	CDR3aa
TRBV2	15	CASTLASGGAGELFF
TRBV6-5	16	CASSCLGQGACYEQYF
TRBV10-3	16	CAISMGTTSLQETQYF
TRBV27	14	CASSSATSPYGYTF
TRBV6-1	14	CASSEDRIKNTIYF
TRBV24-1	16	CATSPSGQGNTGELFF
TRBV7-9	14	CASSGETSNQPQHF
TRBV7-9	14	CASSFGLLYNEQFF
TRBV6-5	12	CASRLQVSEQYF
TRBV14	13	CASSQNREETQYF
TRBV18	18	CASSPSSWYAVSGNTIYF
TRBV5-8	13	CASSLTVTGELFF
TRBV19	13	CASRRDRRDGYTF
TRBV28	15	CASRGGQGKQETQYF
TRBV18	14	CASSPGQSNQPQHF
TRBV5-1	14	CASSVGGSVWKAFF
TRBV2	16	CASSAGIATGLQPQHF
TRBV28	12	CASSLTEDTQYF
TRBV7-8	17	CASSSWTGGGRSGELFF
TRBV20-1	16	CSASPIAGPGGGELFF
TRBV6-2/TRBV6-3	14	CASSYPAGDSPLHF
TRBV19	18	CASSKMPVLGTGGDEQYF
TRBV5-6	12	CASPTSSYEQYF
TRBV28	13	CASSIKREGTQYF
TRBV6-4	15	CASTLRADRSYGYTF
TRBV29-1	15	CSVVGTGGDGTEAFF
TRBV6-6	13	CASSRTGDTEAFF
TRBV6-6	16	CASRQAGAASYNEQFF
TRBV27	18	CASSRPLAGTLTYNEQFF
TRBV6-4	15	CASRPEGARDSPLHF
TRBV5-1	14	CASSGTGVTYEQYF
TRBV30	14	CAWGSGSTLYGYTF
TRBV5-4	14	CASRLGQANTEAFF
TRBV3-1/TRBV3-2	12	CASSAAQGEAFF
TRBV7-4	15	CASSRASSSGNTIYF
TRBV29-1	13	CSVEGQPNQPQHF
TRBV6-2/TRBV6-3	15	CASSASGSIGGELFF
TRBV5-1	14	CASSLERGGNTIYF
TRBV6-4	14	CASSEGEASYGYTF
TRBV5-1	20	CASSLKAGGRWATQTDTQYF
TRBV4-3	17	CASSQVLSRATNEKLFF
TRBV4-1	16	CASSQRQGVTYYEQYF
TRBV3-1/TRBV3-2	14	CASSLGTANNEQFF
TRBV7-2	14	CASSPGGTENIQYF
TRBV6-1	12	CASSDLGNEQFF
TRBV6-5	15	CASSRQTGIGTEAFF
TRBV19	15	CASSPRTGLYQTQYF
TRBV6-1	15	CASSEGAGGSYEQYF
TRBV6-2/TRBV6-3	15	CASSYSPRGAYGYTF
TRBV29-1	12	CSAADWDTEAFF
TRBV5-1	17	CASSLNDRGRVNYGYTF
TRBV11-1	15	CASSSSGQGSYEQYF
TRBV6-6	13	CASRRLADTEAFF
TRBV20-1	11	CSAKRANTIYF
TRBV20-1	15	CSASLAGAGTGELFF